This T cell receptor beta chain emerged from a study of T cell responses to AZD1222 COVID-19 vaccine. This CDR3 is 13 amino acids long. V lost 5 bases and J lost 4, with 12 bases in between. Looked up from germline, CDR1 is SSHAT and CDR2 is FNYEAQ (reference sequence). TCRdb's table, derived via immunoSEQ multiplex PCR, lists solely in-frame clones and lacks some. The sample includes about 110,000 clones, approximately 91% of them seen just once. Sequences were derived from peripheral blood, sampled on day 0 of MenACWY control vaccination. This receptor was obtained from an adult in good health. The genes are TRBV7-7 and TRBJ2-7; D is unclear. The chain's CDR3 is CASSASPGYEQYF. CDR3 DNA: TGTGCCAGCAGCGCCTCCCCGGGTTACGAGCAGTACTTC.